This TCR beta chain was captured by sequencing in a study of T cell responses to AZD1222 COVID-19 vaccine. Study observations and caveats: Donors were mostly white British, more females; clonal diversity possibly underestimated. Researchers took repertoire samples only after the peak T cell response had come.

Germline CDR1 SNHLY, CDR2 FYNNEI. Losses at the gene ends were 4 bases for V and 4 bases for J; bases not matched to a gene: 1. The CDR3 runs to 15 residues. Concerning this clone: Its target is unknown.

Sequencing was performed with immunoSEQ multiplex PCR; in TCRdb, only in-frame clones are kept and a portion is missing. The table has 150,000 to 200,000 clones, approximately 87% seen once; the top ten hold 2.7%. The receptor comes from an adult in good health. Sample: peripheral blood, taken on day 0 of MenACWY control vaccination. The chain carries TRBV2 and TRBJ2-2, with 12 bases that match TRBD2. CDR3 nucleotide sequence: TGTGCCAGCAGTGGGACTAGCGGGGCCACCGGGGAGCTGTTTTTT. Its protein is CASSGTSGATGELFF. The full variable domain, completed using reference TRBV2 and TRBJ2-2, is EPEVTQTPSHQVTQMGQEVILRCVPISNHLYFYWYRQILGQKVEFLVSFYNNEISEKSEIFDDQFSVERPDGSNFTLKIRSTKLEDSAMYFCASSGTSGATGELFFGEGSRLTVL.